These T cell receptor beta chains were read from a single sample in a study of vaccination effects on CD4 cells after COVID-19. Data came from immunoSEQ multiplex PCR; TCRdb stores just in-frame clones and leaves some out. The sample includes 20,000 to 25,000 clones, 76% of them seen just once. Their recognized antigens are unknown. The sample in question was CD4+ T cells from PBMCs cultured with HCoV-229E spike peptides, obtained after COVID-19 vaccination. These receptor sequences come from a human donor who received a COVID-19 vaccine. The conserved cysteine and the conserved F or W are not part of the CDR3 here. Fields, in order: V gene, J gene, CDR3 length, CDR3 protein.

TRBV5-1,TRBJ2-3,12,ASSLRGAADTQY
TRBV6-2/TRBV6-3,TRBJ1-4,16,ASRYSGTSIPTNEKLF
TRBV19,TRBJ1-2,13,ASSMPYGLDYGYT
TRBV11-2,TRBJ1-5,13,ASSLDRGGNQPQH
TRBV5-1,TRBJ1-4,14,ASSTGQGATNEKLF
TRBV7-7,TRBJ2-5,12,ASSSGGGGETQY
TRBV12-3/TRBV12-4,TRBJ2-5,11,ASSHLMGETQY
TRBV10-1,TRBJ2-7,15,ASSGTSGRAGSYEQY
TRBV11-2,TRBJ1-4,13,ASQPLGPNNEKLF
TRBV6-5,TRBJ1-2,14,ASSYVRTGGGYGYT
TRBV12-5,TRBJ2-1,13,ASGQRGGLMDEQF
TRBV4-1,TRBJ2-4,16,ASSQDTWGWEEADIQY
TRBV11-2,TRBJ2-7,14,ASSPGLAGDLREQY
TRBV12-5,TRBJ2-5,16,ATPTPGTGLAGKTTQY
TRBV2,TRBJ1-2,12,ASNDRGLPYGYT
TRBV18,TRBJ2-5,12,ASSPPGDPGKLY
TRBV5-1,TRBJ2-3,7,ASRDTQY
TRBV21-1,TRBJ1-1,14,ASSKFMWAGHTEAF
TRBV7-7,TRBJ2-2,15,ASSLNGGTGGTGELF
TRBV7-2,TRBJ1-1,13,ASSLAAGGHTEAF
TRBV12-5,TRBJ1-1,14,ASGLVLGQGGTEAF
TRBV6-2/TRBV6-3,TRBJ1-5,16,ASSYPGTGDYSNQPQH
TRBV5-4,TRBJ1-3,13,ASSLATGGINTIY
TRBV3-1/TRBV3-2,TRBJ2-3,11,ASKVAGGDTQY
TRBV9,TRBJ2-3,11,ASSVEGTDTQY
TRBV10-1,TRBJ2-7,10,ASSDQGSEQY
TRBV4-1,TRBJ2-3,13,ASSQSSLGTDTQY
TRBV5-1,TRBJ1-3,14,ASSKGPSDSGNTIY
TRBV6-5,TRBJ2-3,11,ASSNGRTDTQY
TRBV10-3,TRBJ1-5,12,AISTGQARDPQH
TRBV3-1/TRBV3-2,TRBJ2-7,13,ASSQGKRSSYEQY
TRBV29-1,TRBJ1-1,11,SVVLQDNTEAF